This T cell receptor beta chain was recorded in a study of technical replicates of blood from a few donors. The CDR3 loop spans 15 amino acids. Losses at the gene ends were 6 bases for V and 4 bases for J; bases not matched to a gene: 11. Looked up from germline, CDR1 is MNHEY and CDR2 is SVGAGI. TCRdb's table, derived via immunoSEQ multiplex PCR, lists solely in-frame clones and lacks some. The table includes 55,000 to 60,000 clones, around 95% detected once. This TCR was sampled from a human donor in good health. Some clones in this sample may be carry-over from other donors' samples. The genes are TRBV6-5 and TRBJ1-2; 7 nucleotides match TRBD1. The material sequenced was PBMCs. For the CDR3, the DNA is TGTGCCAGCAGGTCGGGGGGGGACAGTCTCTATGGCTACACCTTC. Encoded protein: CASRSGGDSLYGYTF.